The 21 T cell receptor beta chains below all came from one sample that was sequenced in a study of blood T cell repertoires in COVID-19. Profiled with immunoSEQ multiplex PCR; TCRdb holds only in-frame clones, not every one. The sample holds around 290,000 clones, 86% seen once. Specimen: peripheral blood. All receptors derive from a woman aged 70-85 years with COVID-19, enrolled during active disease.

CDR3 residues: CASSLSLGSSYNSPLHF. CDR3 sequence (DNA): TGTGCCAGCAGTTTGTCGTTGGGCAGCTCCTATAATTCACCCCTCCACTTT. V is TRBV28 and J is TRBJ1-6; no definite D call. Germline V gene sequence: CDR1 MDHEN, CDR2 SYDVKM. This CDR3 region has 17 residues. V gave up 3 bases and J gave up 0 bases, with 12 bases separating them.

This chain links TRBV10-3 with TRBJ2-5, with D perhaps matching TRBD1 (6 bases). CDR1 ENHRY and CDR2 SYGVKD come from the germline V gene. CDR3 length: 14 amino acids. The V and J ends lost 2 bases and 5 bases respectively, with 12 bases between them. The CDR3 loop is CAISEMRGWETQYF. The CDR3 DNA reads as TGTGCCATCAGTGAGATGAGGGGGTGGGAGACCCAGTACTTC.

The CDR3 DNA is TGTGCCAGTAGCGATTACAGGGCGGAGAATGAGCAGTTCTTC. It specifies CASSDYRAENEQFF. The chain links TRBV19 to TRBJ2-1, with D perhaps matching TRBD1 (6 bases). V dropped 6 bases and J dropped 7 bases, with 16 bases sitting between them. CDR3 size: 14 residues. Germline loops: CDR1 LNHDA, CDR2 SQIVND (reference sequence).

The J gene is TRBJ1-4, the V gene TRBV5-8; no clear D. Deletions cut 2 bases from V and 0 bases from J, with 14 bases between. The CDR3 totals 17 residues. CDR1 SGHTS and CDR2 YDEGEE come from the germline V gene. Here the CDR3 DNA reads TGTGCCAGCAGCTTTCGCCGAGGGTTAACAACTAATGAAAAACTGTTTTTT. Encoded protein: CASSFRRGLTTNEKLFF.

The chain carries TRBV2 and TRBJ1-1; a weak D match, TRBD1 (5 bases). The V gene lost 1 base and the J gene lost 9 bases, with 12 bases spanning the gap. CDR1 and CDR2 (germline): SNHLY, FYNNEI. This CDR3 region has 13 residues. As DNA, the CDR3 is TGTGCCAGCAGTGAAGGGGCGGGGGTGAAAGCTTTCTTT. As protein: CASSEGAGVKAFF.

The V call is TRBV11-2, the J call TRBJ1-2; 9 positions match TRBD1. From germline, CDR1 is SGHAT and CDR2 FQNNGV. V lost 4 bases to trimming and J lost 5 bases; unmatched junction nucleotides: 14. This CDR3 spans 17 amino acids. This chain's CDR3 is CASSSATGTGHGYGYTF. CDR3 bases: TGTGCCAGCAGCTCTGCAACCGGGACAGGGCATGGATATGGCTACACCTTC.

This CDR3 reads CASSFPLDSKNTGELFF. The CDR3 region has the DNA TGTGCCAGCAGCTTTCCCCTCGACAGTAAGAACACCGGGGAGCTGTTTTTT. The genes are TRBV7-2 and TRBJ2-2, with D possibly TRBD1 on 5 matching bases. The CDR3 is 17 residues long. Trimming left V 3 bases short and J 1 base short, with 15 bases between. The germline CDR1 and CDR2 sequences are SGHTA and FQGNSA.

This clone was observed once. The chain links TRBV18 to TRBJ1-1; possible D gene TRBD1, 6 bases. V was shortened by 2 bases and J by 7 bases, with 11 bases between the two germline ends. Germline CDR1 is KGHSH and CDR2 is LQKENI. This CDR3 contains 13 residues. The CDR3 sequence is CASSPGQHFEAFF. CDR3 bases: TGTGCCAGCTCACCAGGACAGCACTTTGAAGCTTTCTTT.

This clone came up a few times. This chain joins TRBV2 and TRBJ2-3; 8 nucleotides align to TRBD2. J lost 6 bases, V lost 4 bases, and 0 bases had no gene match. The CDR3 extends over 12 amino acids. Germline V gene lookup returns CDR1 SNHLY and CDR2 FYNNEI. CDR3 residues: CASSGLADTQYF. The CDR3 DNA sequence: TGTGCCAGCAGTGGACTAGCGGATACGCAGTATTTT.

The sample holds many counts of this clone. Different DNA sequences within this sample yield the same CDR3. The gene calls are TRBV12-5 and TRBJ1-1, with D unresolved. Trimming pared 4 bases from V and 1 base from J, leaving 7 bases between. The germline gives CDR1 LGHNT, CDR2 FRNRAP. The CDR3 covers 13 residues. The CDR3 DNA reads as TGTGCTAGTGGTTCACAGCAGAACACTGAAGCTTTCTTT. Its translation: CASGSQQNTEAFF. The whole variable domain, filled in from reference TRBV12-5 and TRBJ1-1, reads DARVTQTPRHKVTEMGQEVTMRCQPILGHNTVFWYRQTMMQGLELLAYFRNRAPLDDSGMPKDRFSAEMPDATLATLKIQPSEPRDSAVYFCASGSQQNTEAFFGQGTRLTVV.

This clone was seen more than once but under ten times. The chain joins TRBV5-1 to TRBJ1-2; 7 positions agree with TRBD1. V gave up 4 bases and J gave up 8 bases; unmatched junction bases: 8. The CDR3 contains 13 residues. Per germline, CDR1 SGHRS and CDR2 YFSETQ. The CDR3 DNA is TGCGCCAGCAGCCCAGAACAGGGGTCGGGCTACACCTTC. Amino acid sequence: CASSPEQGSGYTF.

The chain couples TRBV24-1 to TRBJ2-7; possibly TRBD1 for D (5 bases). CDR1 and CDR2 from the germline V gene are KGHDR and SFDVKD. V was pared by 5 bases and J by 3 bases, with 7 bases between. The CDR3 length is 12 residues. DNA for the CDR3: TGTGCCACCAGTGCCGACAGCTACGAGCAGTACTTC. Translated, it gives CATSADSYEQYF.

A note on this clone: At one end, the junction sequence differs from germline, possibly due to a read error. The chain joins TRBV27 to TRBJ2-7; 10 bases map to TRBD1. The CDR3 has 13 amino acids. Germline V lookup: CDR1 MNHEY, CDR2 SMNVEV (reference sequence). As DNA, the CDR3 is TGTGCCAGCAGCCCCGGACAGGGGGTCCTGCGGCACTTC. Translation: CASSPGQGVLRHF.

The V call is TRBV20-1, the J call TRBJ2-7; TRBD2 might be the D (6 bases). Germline V gives CDR1 DFQATT, CDR2 SNEGSKA (reference sequence). The V end was cut by 7 bases, the J end by 2 bases, with 9 bases between. The CDR3 extends over 11 amino acids. CDR3 sequence (DNA): TGCAGTGTGCCGGGGGCCTACGAGCAGTACTTC. Residues: CSVPGAYEQYF.

The chain has TRBV7-8 and TRBJ2-7, with 7 nucleotides matching TRBD1. This CDR3 has 15 amino acids. Per germline, CDR1 SGHVS and CDR2 FQNEAQ. Unmatched junction bases numbered 7, after V lost 2 bases and J lost 3 bases. CDR3 bases: TGTGCCAGCAGCTTAATGACAGGGCAGTACTACGAGCAGTACTTC. Translation gives CASSLMTGQYYEQYF.

This rearrangement joins TRBV7-3 to TRBJ2-3; no firm D call. Deletions cut 11 bases from V and 1 base from J, with 13 bases between. Germline CDR1 SGHTA, CDR2 FQGTGA. This CDR3 comprises 13 residues. The DNA of the CDR3 is TGTGCCCTAAACAGAACCTGCACAGATACGCAGTATTTT. It translates to CALNRTCTDTQYF.

The chain is built from TRBV4-3 and TRBJ1-5; tentative D call: TRBD1 (5 bases). V was cut by 0 bases and J by 2 bases, with 11 bases left in between. This CDR3 has 16 amino acids. Germline lookup yields CDR1 LGHNA and CDR2 YSLEER. Written as DNA, the CDR3 is TGCGCCAGCAGCCAAGATTGGGGGGACGGCAATCAGCCCCAGCATTTT. This sequence encodes CASSQDWGDGNQPQHF.

J is TRBJ1-3 and V is TRBV6-4; 8 bases are shared with TRBD1. V lost 3 bases, J lost 1 base, and 14 bases stayed unmatched. The germline gives CDR1 MRHNA, CDR2 SNTAGT. The CDR3 loop spans 19 amino acids. CDR3 amino acids: CASSDNKGQAAGSGNTIYF. The CDR3 DNA sequence: TGTGCCAGCAGTGATAATAAGGGACAGGCCGCGGGGTCTGGAAACACCATATATTTT.

This clone was seen a few times. The chain employs TRBV4-3 and TRBJ1-2; the match to TRBD1 covers 10 bases. Trimming removed 4 bases from V and 8 bases from J; junction bases left unmatched: 4. CDR1 is LGHNA, CDR2 YSLEER, per germline. The CDR3 extends over 13 amino acids. The CDR3 here is CASSPGQGIGYTF. CDR3 nucleotide sequence: TGCGCCAGCAGCCCGGGACAGGGGATAGGCTACACCTTC.

Note on this clone: The sample holds other DNA sequences that translate to the same CDR3. This chain's CDR3 is CSVDRGTEAFF. DNA for the CDR3: TGCAGCGTTGACAGGGGAACTGAAGCTTTCTTT. This chain uses TRBV29-1 with TRBJ1-1, with D perhaps matching TRBD1 (6 bases). The CDR3 sequence is 11 residues long. Germline assignment: CDR1 SQVTM and CDR2 ANQGSEA. V dropped 3 bases and J dropped 5 bases, with 7 bases sitting between them.

The chain employs TRBV5-1 and TRBJ2-5; 13 bases line up with TRBD2. V lost 0 bases to trimming and J lost 4 bases; unmatched junction nucleotides: 6. Per the germline V gene, CDR1 is SGHRS and CDR2 is YFSETQ. The CDR3 sequence is 17 residues long. The CDR3 DNA is TGCGCCAGCAGCTTGGTACTAGCGGGGGGGCCCGGAGAGACCCAGTACTTC. Encoded protein: CASSLVLAGGPGETQYF. Full variable domain (rest looked up from reference TRBV5-1 and TRBJ2-5): KAGVTQTPRYLIKTRGQQVTLSCSPISGHRSVSWYQQTPGQGLQFLFEYFSETQRNKGNFPGRFSGRQFSNSRSEMNVSTLELGDSALYLCASSLVLAGGPGETQYFGPGTRLLVL.